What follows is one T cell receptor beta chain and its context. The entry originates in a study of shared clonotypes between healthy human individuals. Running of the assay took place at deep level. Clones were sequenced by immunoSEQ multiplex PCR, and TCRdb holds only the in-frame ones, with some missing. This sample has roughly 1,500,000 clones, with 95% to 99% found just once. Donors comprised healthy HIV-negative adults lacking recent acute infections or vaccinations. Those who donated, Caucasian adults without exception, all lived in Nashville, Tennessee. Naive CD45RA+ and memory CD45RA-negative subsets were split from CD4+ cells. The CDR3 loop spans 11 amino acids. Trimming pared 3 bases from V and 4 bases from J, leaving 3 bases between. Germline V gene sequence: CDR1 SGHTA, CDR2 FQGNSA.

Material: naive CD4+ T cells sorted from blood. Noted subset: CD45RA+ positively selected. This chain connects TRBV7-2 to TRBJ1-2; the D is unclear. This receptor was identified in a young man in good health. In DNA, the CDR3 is TGTGCCAGCAGCTTTGCCTATGGCTACACCTTC. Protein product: CASSFAYGYTF.